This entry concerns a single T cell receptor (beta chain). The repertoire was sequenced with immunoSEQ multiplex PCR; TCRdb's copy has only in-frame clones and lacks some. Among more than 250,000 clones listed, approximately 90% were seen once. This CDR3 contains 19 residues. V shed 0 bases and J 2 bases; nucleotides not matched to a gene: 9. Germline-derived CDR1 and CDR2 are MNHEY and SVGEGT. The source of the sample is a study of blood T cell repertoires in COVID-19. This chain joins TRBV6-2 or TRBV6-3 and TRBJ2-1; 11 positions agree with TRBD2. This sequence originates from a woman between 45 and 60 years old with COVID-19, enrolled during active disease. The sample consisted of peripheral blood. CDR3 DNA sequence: TGTGCCAGCAGTTACTCGGAACTAGCGGGAGAAGGTACCTACAATGAGCAGTTCTTC. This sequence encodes CASSYSELAGEGTYNEQFF.